This T cell receptor beta chain was profiled in a study of radiation and T cells in renal cell carcinoma. Sequencing was performed with immunoSEQ multiplex PCR; in TCRdb, only in-frame clones are kept and a portion is missing. The sample holds some 100,000 clones, 82% seen once. The study's findings and limits: Top tumor clonotypes rose in blood 2 weeks post-radiation, then contracted.

The ends lost 6 bases at V and 7 bases at J; junction bases unmatched: 14. This CDR3 comprises 17 residues. Germline loops: CDR1 SGHDN, CDR2 FVKESK. Regarding this clone: Antigen unknown.

Stated time point: baseline pretreatment blood. The treatment denotes: 15 Gy SBRT to primary tumor, nephrectomy 4 weeks later. The specimen comprised blood, sampled from a patient whose treatment included radiotherapy and nephrectomy. The chain carries TRBV14 and TRBJ2-1, with TRBD2 matching 11 bases. The TCR sequence derives from a man in his sixties with renal cell carcinoma. The CDR3: CASSQLAGAPLGNEQFF. The CDR3 coding sequence is TGTGCCAGCAGTCAACTAGCGGGAGCGCCCCTTGGGAATGAGCAGTTCTTC.